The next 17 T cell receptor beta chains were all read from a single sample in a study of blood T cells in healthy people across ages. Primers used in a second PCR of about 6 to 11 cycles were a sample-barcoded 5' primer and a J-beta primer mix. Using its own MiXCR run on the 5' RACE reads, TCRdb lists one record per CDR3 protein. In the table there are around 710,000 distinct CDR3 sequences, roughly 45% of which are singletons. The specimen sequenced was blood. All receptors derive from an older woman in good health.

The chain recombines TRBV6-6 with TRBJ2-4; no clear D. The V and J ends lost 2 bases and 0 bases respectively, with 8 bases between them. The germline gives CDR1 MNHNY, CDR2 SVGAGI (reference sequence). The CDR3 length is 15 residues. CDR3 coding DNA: TGTGCCAGCAGTTACGCCTCGCTAGCCAAAAACATTCAGTACTTC. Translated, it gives CASSYASLAKNIQYF.

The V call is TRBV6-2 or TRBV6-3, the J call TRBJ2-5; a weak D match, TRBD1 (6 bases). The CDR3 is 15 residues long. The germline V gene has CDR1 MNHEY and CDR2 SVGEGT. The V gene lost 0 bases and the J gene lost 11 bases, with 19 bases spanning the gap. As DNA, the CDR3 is TGTGCCAGCAGTTACTCGGTGGGACAACCTTTCGGGCAGTACTTC. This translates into CASSYSVGQPFGQYF.

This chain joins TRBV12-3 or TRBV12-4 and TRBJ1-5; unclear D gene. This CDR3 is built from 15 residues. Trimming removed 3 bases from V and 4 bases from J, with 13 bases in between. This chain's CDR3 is CASSFWSDGNQPQHF. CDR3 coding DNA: TGTGCCAGCAGTTTTTGGTCGGATGGGAATCAGCCCCAGCATTTT.

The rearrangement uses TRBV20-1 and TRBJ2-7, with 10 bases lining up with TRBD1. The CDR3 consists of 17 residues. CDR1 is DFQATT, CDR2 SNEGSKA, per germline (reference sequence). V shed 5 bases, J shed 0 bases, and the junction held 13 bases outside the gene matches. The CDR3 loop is CSAPPGQGISSSYEQYF. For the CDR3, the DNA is TGCAGTGCTCCTCCGGGACAGGGGATTTCGAGCTCCTACGAGCAGTACTTC.

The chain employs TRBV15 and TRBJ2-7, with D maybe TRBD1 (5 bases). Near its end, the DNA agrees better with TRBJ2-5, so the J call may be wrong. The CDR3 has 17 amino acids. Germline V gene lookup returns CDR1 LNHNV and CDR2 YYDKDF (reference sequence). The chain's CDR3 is CATSRDRAGYPAETQYF. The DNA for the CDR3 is TGTGCCACCAGCAGAGATCGAGCAGGGTACCCAGCGGAGACCCAGTACTTC.

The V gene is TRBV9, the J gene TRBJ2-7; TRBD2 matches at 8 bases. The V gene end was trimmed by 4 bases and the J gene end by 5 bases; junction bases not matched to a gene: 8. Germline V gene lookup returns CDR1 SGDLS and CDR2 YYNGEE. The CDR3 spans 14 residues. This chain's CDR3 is CASSIGGARNEQYF. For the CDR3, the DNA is TGTGCCAGCAGCATCGGGGGGGCCCGGAACGAGCAGTACTTC.

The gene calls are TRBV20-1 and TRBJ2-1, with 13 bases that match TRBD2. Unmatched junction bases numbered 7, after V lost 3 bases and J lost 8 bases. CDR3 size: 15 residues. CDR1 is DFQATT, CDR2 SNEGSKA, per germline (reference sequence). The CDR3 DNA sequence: TGCAGTGCTAGCCTCGGGACTAGCGGGGTCGATGAGCAGTTCTTC. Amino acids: CSASLGTSGVDEQFF.

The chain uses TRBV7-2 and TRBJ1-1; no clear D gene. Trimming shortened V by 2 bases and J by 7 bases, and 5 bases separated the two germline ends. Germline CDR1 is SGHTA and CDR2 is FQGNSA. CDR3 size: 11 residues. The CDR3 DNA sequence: TGTGCCAGCAGCTTATATTGTGAAGCTTTCTTT. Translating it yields CASSLYCEAFF.

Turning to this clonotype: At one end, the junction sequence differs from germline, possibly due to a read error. CDR3 sequence reads: CARSVRQGTYNEQFF. CDR3 DNA sequence: TGTGCCCGCAGCGTCCGACAGGGGACATACAATGAGCAGTTCTTC. The gene calls are TRBV9 and TRBJ2-1; 8 bases are shared with TRBD1. Germline CDR1 is SGDLS and CDR2 is YYNGEE. The CDR3 contains 15 residues.

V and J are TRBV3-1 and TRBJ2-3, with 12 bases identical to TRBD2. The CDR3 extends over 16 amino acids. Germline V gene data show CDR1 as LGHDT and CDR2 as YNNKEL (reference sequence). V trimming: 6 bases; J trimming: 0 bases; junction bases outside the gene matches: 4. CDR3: CASSFGLAGSTDTQYF. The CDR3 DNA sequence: TGTGCCAGCAGTTTTGGACTAGCGGGGAGCACAGATACGCAGTATTTT.

DNA of the CDR3: TGTGCCAGCAGTTTATCCTTTGAGGGGGCAGGGGGCTACACCTTC. Translating it yields CASSLSFEGAGGYTF. This sequence joins TRBV12-3 or TRBV12-4 and TRBJ1-2; TRBD1 matches 7 bases. The length of the CDR3 is 15 residues. After removal of 2 bases from V and 8 bases from J, the junction contained 11 bases not matched to a gene.

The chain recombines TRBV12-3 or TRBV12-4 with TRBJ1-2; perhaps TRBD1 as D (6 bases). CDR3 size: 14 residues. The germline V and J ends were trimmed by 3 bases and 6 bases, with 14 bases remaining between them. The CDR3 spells CASSLRPGAHGYTF. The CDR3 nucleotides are TGTGCCAGCAGTTTGCGTCCGGGGGCCCATGGCTACACCTTC.

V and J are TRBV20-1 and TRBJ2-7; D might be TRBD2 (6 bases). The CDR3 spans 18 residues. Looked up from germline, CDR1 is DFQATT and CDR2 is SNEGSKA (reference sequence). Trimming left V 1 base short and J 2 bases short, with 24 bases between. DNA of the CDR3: TGCAGTGCTAGAGTTCCCCACCTTTCGCGGGGTAACCCCTACGAGCAGTACTTC. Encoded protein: CSARVPHLSRGNPYEQYF.

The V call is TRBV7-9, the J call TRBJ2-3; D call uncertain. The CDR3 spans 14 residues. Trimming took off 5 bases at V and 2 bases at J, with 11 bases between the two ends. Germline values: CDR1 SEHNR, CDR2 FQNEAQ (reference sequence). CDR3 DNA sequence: TGTGCCAGCAGCCCTAGGTGGCCCACAGATACGCAGTATTTT. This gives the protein CASSPRWPTDTQYF.

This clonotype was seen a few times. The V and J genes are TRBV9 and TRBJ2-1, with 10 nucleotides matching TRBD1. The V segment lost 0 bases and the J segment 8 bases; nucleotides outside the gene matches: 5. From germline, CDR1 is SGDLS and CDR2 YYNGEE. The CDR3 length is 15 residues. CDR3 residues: CASSVGGTGAYEQFF. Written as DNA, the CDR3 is TGTGCCAGCAGCGTAGGAGGGACAGGGGCATATGAGCAGTTCTTC.

The CDR3 nucleotides are TGCGCCAGCAGCCGCGGGACTCTCGGTGAACCCGAGCAGTACTTC. This translates into CASSRGTLGEPEQYF. This chain connects TRBV4-1 to TRBJ2-7; weak D call: TRBD2 (6 bases). The V gene's germline CDR1 is MGHRA and CDR2 YSYEKL. The CDR3 runs to 15 residues. V lost 4 bases to trimming and J lost 6 bases, with 19 bases between them.

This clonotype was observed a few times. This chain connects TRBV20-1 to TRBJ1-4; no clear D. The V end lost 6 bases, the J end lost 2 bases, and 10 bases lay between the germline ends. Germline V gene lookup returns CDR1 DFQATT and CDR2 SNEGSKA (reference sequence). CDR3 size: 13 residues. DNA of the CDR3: TGCAGTGCCCAGACTGAGACTAATGAAAAACTGTTTTTT. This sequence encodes CSAQTETNEKLFF.